These 21 T cell receptor beta chains share one sample of origin, sequenced in a study of human T cells and chemical hapten exposure. Time point of the sample: patch test 3, about 24 weeks after DPC sensitization. Sample treatment: therapeutic diphenylcyclopropenone sensitization with weekly scalp DPC. Total RNA extraction was carried out from unfractionated whole blood. Each CDR3 protein gets one entry after TCRdb re-called the RACE reads with MiXCR. The sample yields some 36,000 distinct CDR3 sequences, more than 9% seen once. Sequences were derived from whole blood, sampled in connection with sensitization to the hapten diphenylcyclopropenone (DPC). These receptors all stem from a man aged 45-60 years with alopecia areata. Some clones in this sample may be carry-over from other donors' samples.

The V gene is TRBV19, the J gene TRBJ1-2, with 10 positions matching TRBD1. This CDR3 has 15 residues. Germline V CDR1 and CDR2: LNHDA, SQIVND (reference sequence). V trimming: 9 bases; J trimming: 2 bases; junction bases outside the gene matches: 9. The CDR3 DNA follows: TGTGCCAGCCACAGACAGGGGGCGAAGAACTATGGCTACACCTTC. Protein sequence: CASHRQGAKNYGYTF.

This clonotype was detected many times. For the CDR3, the DNA is TGTGCCAGCAGCCAAGGGGCTAGCGGGACACAAGAGACCCAGTACTTC. As protein: CASSQGASGTQETQYF. J is TRBJ2-5 and V is TRBV4-2, with TRBD2 matching over 9 bases. The germline gives CDR1 LGHNA, CDR2 YNFKEQ. This CDR3 spans 16 amino acids. Unmatched junction bases numbered 5, after V lost 1 base and J lost 2 bases.

The table lists this clonotype with a few counts. As DNA, the CDR3 is TGTGCCAGCTCACCACCGGATCCCGCAAGTCCGTTCTTC. This encodes CASSPPDPASPFF. This chain uses TRBV18 with TRBJ2-1; D is ambiguous. V lost 0 bases and J 15 bases, leaving 15 bases between the germline ends. The CDR3 loop spans 13 amino acids. Germline V gene data show CDR1 as KGHSH and CDR2 as LQKENI.

The sample holds many counts of this clonotype. V is TRBV6-5 and J is TRBJ1-2, with D tentatively TRBD1 (6 bases). The CDR3 sequence is 16 residues long. V was cut by 0 bases and J by 4 bases, with 15 bases left in between. Germline V gives CDR1 MNHEY, CDR2 SVGAGI. The CDR3 coding sequence is TGTGCCAGCAGTTACTCGTTGGGGGGCTCAGGCTATGGCTACACCTTC. Its translation: CASSYSLGGSGYGYTF.

This clonotype was recorded at least ten times. V is TRBV10-2 and J is TRBJ2-7; a possible D gene is TRBD1 (7 bases). This CDR3 region has 16 residues. Germline loops: CDR1 WSHSY, CDR2 SAAADI. Trimming removed 3 bases at V and 4 bases at J, with 19 bases between. The CDR3 DNA follows: TGCGCCAGCAGTGACCCCAGGAGGGGGCCTTTATACGAGCAGTACTTC. It yields the protein CASSDPRRGPLYEQYF.

This clonotype has just a few counts. The rearrangement joins TRBV28 to TRBJ2-3, with D possibly called TRBD1 or TRBD2 (6 bases each). The CDR3 contains 17 residues. CDR1 and CDR2 (germline): MDHEN, SYDVKM. V lost 5 bases, J lost 4 bases, and 22 bases lay in between. CDR3 DNA sequence: TGTGCCAGCAGTAAACTAGAGCGAGGGGGGCGATCAGATACGCAGTATTTT. It translates to CASSKLERGGRSDTQYF.

This clonotype was seen repeatedly, ten times or more. In nucleotides, the CDR3 is TGTGCCAGCAACATCCAGGGGCAGGGCTCCAACGTCCTGACTTTC. Protein product: CASNIQGQGSNVLTF. The chain employs TRBV7-9 and TRBJ2-6, with D possibly TRBD1 on 6 matching bases. The CDR3 consists of 15 residues. From germline, CDR1 is SEHNR and CDR2 FQNEAQ (reference sequence). The V gene lost 7 bases and the J gene lost 8 bases, with 18 bases spanning the gap.

Many counts were recorded for this clonotype. This chain connects TRBV5-1 to TRBJ2-6, with D unresolved. Trimming stripped 0 bases from V and 0 bases from J, with 7 bases between. This CDR3 has 16 amino acids. CDR1 SGHRS and CDR2 YFSETQ come from the germline V gene. The CDR3, as DNA: TGCGCCAGCAGCTTGGCCGTGTCCTCTGGGGCCAACGTCCTGACTTTC. Translated: CASSLAVSSGANVLTF.

The chain couples TRBV28 to TRBJ1-2; possibly TRBD1 for D (5 bases). CDR3 length: 14 residues. The V end lost 4 bases, the J end lost 4 bases, and 13 bases lay between the germline ends. Germline CDR1 and CDR2: MDHEN and SYDVKM. This chain's CDR3 is CASSWGTDTYGYTF. CDR3 bases: TGTGCCAGCAGTTGGGGGACGGACACCTATGGCTACACCTTC.

This clonotype was counted only a few times. The chain is built from TRBV24-1 and TRBJ2-2; D call uncertain. Looked up from germline, CDR1 is KGHDR and CDR2 is SFDVKD. There are 15 residues in the CDR3. The V gene lost 5 bases and the J gene lost 1 base, with 10 bases spanning the gap. The CDR3 DNA reads as TGTGCCACCAGTGTCAAAGGGCTGAACACCGGGGAGCTGTTTTTT. Its translation is CATSVKGLNTGELFF.

The rearrangement links TRBV7-2 to TRBJ2-3; D unclear. The CDR3 extends over 13 amino acids. Germline V gives CDR1 SGHTA, CDR2 FQGNSA. V dropped 3 bases and J dropped 2 bases, with 6 bases sitting between them. This CDR3 is CASSFATTDTQYF. The CDR3 DNA reads as TGTGCCAGCAGCTTTGCGACCACAGATACGCAGTATTTT.

This clonotype has a handful of counts. The rearrangement uses TRBV4-3 and TRBJ1-2, with unresolved D. Germline CDR1 reads LGHNA; CDR2 reads YSLEER. There are 14 residues in the CDR3. V was pared by 1 base and J by 7 bases, with 13 bases between. DNA for the CDR3: TGCGCCAGCAGCCAAGGACGCGATTTCCGTGGCTACACCTTC. It yields the protein CASSQGRDFRGYTF.

This clonotype was observed a few times. The rearrangement joins TRBV7-2 to TRBJ2-1; tentative D call: TRBD2 (5 bases). Germline V lookup: CDR1 SGHTA, CDR2 FQGNSA. The CDR3 sequence is 14 residues long. V dropped 3 bases and J dropped 4 bases, with 10 bases sitting between them. The CDR3 here is CASSFMGVYNEQFF. The CDR3 DNA reads TGTGCCAGCAGCTTCATGGGAGTTTACAATGAGCAGTTCTTC.

This clonotype appeared many times. V usage is TRBV11-2 and J usage is TRBJ2-7; D is perhaps TRBD1 (5 bases). Trimming removed 5 bases at V and 6 bases at J, with 20 bases between. The CDR3 consists of 15 residues. Germline CDR1 is SGHAT and CDR2 is FQNNGV. This CDR3 is CASSILDTPSSEQYF. The CDR3 region has the DNA TGTGCCAGCAGCATCCTGGACACCCCGTCTTCCGAGCAGTACTTC.

This clonotype appeared many times. J is TRBJ2-1 and V is TRBV11-2, with TRBD2 matching 10 bases. Germline V gene sequence: CDR1 SGHAT, CDR2 FQNNGV. J lost 10 bases, V lost 5 bases, and 2 bases had no gene match. This CDR3 spans 12 amino acids. The CDR3 spells CASSPSGSEQFF. CDR3 DNA: TGTGCCAGCAGCCCTAGCGGGAGCGAGCAGTTCTTC. The whole variable domain, remainder taken from reference TRBV11-2 and TRBJ2-1, is EAGVAQSPRYKIIEKRQSVAFWCNPISGHATLYWYQQILGQGPKLLIQFQNNGVVDDSQLPKDRFSAERLKGVDSTLKIQPAKLEDSAVYLCASSPSGSEQFFGPGTRLTVL.

This clonotype was counted a single time. The chain employs TRBV20-1 and TRBJ2-2; D not resolved. The V end lost 6 bases, the J end lost 6 bases, and 11 bases lay between the germline ends. Germline values: CDR1 DFQATT, CDR2 SNEGSKA (reference sequence). The CDR3 covers 12 residues. CDR3 sequence (DNA): TGCAGTGCAATGACCAGTGCCGGGGAGCTGTTTTTT. Translating it yields CSAMTSAGELFF.

The V call is TRBV5-1, the J call TRBJ2-2, with 8 nucleotides matching TRBD1. Germline V gives CDR1 SGHRS, CDR2 YFSETQ. Trimming removed 4 bases from V and 1 base from J; junction bases left unmatched: 6. The length of the CDR3 is 16 residues. The CDR3 sequence is CASSRGDRLNTGELFF. CDR3 bases: TGCGCCAGCAGCCGCGGGGACAGGCTGAACACCGGGGAGCTGTTTTTT.

The chain couples TRBV20-1 to TRBJ2-3; 7 nucleotides agree with TRBD2. J was trimmed by 6 bases and V by 4 bases; bases with no gene match: 4. CDR1 DFQATT and CDR2 SNEGSKA come from the germline V gene (reference sequence). The length of the CDR3 is 12 residues. The CDR3 reads CSAKTSPDTQYF. The DNA for the CDR3 is TGCAGTGCTAAGACTAGCCCGGATACGCAGTATTTT.

The genes are TRBV2 and TRBJ2-1; 13 bases agree with TRBD2. There are 15 residues in the CDR3. After removal of 7 bases from V and 7 bases from J, the junction contained 7 bases not matched to a gene. In germline, CDR1 is SNHLY, CDR2 FYNNEI. CDR3 protein: CASNELAGGQNEQFF. As DNA, the CDR3 is TGTGCCAGCAACGAACTAGCGGGAGGGCAGAATGAGCAGTTCTTC.

This clonotype was found many times. This chain joins TRBV3-1 and TRBJ1-1; D may be TRBD1 (6 bases). The CDR3 has 13 residues. Germline V CDR1 and CDR2: LGHDT, YNNKEL (reference sequence). The V and J ends lost 2 bases and 5 bases respectively, with 9 bases between them. This CDR3 is CASSQQGNTEAFF. The CDR3 DNA reads TGTGCCAGCAGCCAACAGGGGAATACTGAAGCTTTCTTT.

At least ten counts were recorded for this clonotype. The chain recombines TRBV20-1 with TRBJ2-1, with TRBD2 as a possible D gene (5 bases). The CDR3 sequence is 12 residues long. From germline, CDR1 is DFQATT and CDR2 SNEGSKA (reference sequence). V lost 2 bases to trimming and J lost 8 bases, with 10 bases between them. As DNA, the CDR3 is TGCAGTGCTAGACGGGGAAATTATGAGCAGTTCTTC. Translation gives CSARRGNYEQFF.